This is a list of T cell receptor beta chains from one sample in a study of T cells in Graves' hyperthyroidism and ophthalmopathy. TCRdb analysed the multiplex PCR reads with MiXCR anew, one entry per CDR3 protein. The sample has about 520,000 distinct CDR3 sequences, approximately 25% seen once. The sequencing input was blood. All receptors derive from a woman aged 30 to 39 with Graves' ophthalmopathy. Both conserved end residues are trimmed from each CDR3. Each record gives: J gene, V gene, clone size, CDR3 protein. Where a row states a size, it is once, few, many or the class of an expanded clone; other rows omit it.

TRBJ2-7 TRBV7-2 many ASSAYKYEQY
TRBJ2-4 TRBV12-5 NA ASGFPGRQY
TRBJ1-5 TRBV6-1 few ASKSGGNQPQH
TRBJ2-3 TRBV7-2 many ASSFGQGAGDTQY
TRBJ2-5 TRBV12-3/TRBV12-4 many ASSLGTGKETQY
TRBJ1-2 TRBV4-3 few ASSQDSGDYGYT
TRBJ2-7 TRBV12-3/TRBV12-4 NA ASSPLGEKVYEQY
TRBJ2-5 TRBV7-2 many ASSFLPREETQY
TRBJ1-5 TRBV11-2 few ASSLTGTNSNQPQH
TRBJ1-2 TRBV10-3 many AISQRDGNYGYT
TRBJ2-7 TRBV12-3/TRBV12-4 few ASRPRRLGEQY
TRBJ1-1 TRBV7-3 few ASSLTDGSTEAC
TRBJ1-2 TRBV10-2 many ASSGPETNYGYT
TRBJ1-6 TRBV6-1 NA ASRWRGDSPLH
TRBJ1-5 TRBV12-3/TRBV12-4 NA ASRDGTGIHQPQH
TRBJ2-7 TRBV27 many ASSLGQALYEQY
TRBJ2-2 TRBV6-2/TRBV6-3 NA ASSSVANTGELF
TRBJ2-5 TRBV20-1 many SARSPGLAGGTQY
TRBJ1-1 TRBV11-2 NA ASSLDYVKNTDAF
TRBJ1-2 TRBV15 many ATSRDGYYGYT
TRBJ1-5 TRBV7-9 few ASSPGTELRPQH
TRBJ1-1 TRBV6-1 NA ASRFFTGSIDTEAF
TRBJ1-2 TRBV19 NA ASSLRDLSGGGYT
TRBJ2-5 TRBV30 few AWNRQGGETQY
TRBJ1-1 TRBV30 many AWSADRATEAF
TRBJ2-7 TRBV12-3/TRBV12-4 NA ASSLSFASYEQY
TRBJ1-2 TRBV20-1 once SARGFNYGYT
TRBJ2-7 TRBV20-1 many SARDSGKSYNYEQY
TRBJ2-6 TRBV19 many ASTKRQSDSGANVLT
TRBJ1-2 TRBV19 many ASQDRDSNYGYT
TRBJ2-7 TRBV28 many ASSLSYKSYEQY
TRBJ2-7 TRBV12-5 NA ASGLSSGQGAYEQY
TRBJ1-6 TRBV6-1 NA ASSSTGGLWNSPLH
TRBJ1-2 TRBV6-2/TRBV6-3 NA ASFTTATPGYT
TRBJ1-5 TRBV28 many ASSFPNSAPLGNQPQH
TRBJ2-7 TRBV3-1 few ASSQPSGAYEQY
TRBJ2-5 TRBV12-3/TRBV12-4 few ASSLFGQGVTQY